The T cell receptor beta chain described here comes from a study of tumor-infiltrating lymphocytes in primary liver carcinoma. TCR beta cDNA was reverse-transcribed from about 500 ng of total RNA. The reaction used a constant-region primer and ProtoScript II reverse transcriptase. Libraries covering TCR beta were generated through three nested multiplex PCR rounds (using a slightly modified ARM-PCR). TRBV1-TRBV30 forward and Cbeta reverse primers drove the first two roughly 10-cycle rounds. In TCRdb, the multiplex PCR reads were re-called with MiXCR into one record per CDR3 protein. Among about 84,000 distinct CDR3 sequences listed, approximately 77% were seen once. Starting material for RNA and DNA co-extraction consisted of about 17-32 mg of unsorted bulk tissue. Those sampled were patients whose primary liver carcinoma was treated by surgical resection. The study found over 85% viable tumor cells in every tumor sample.

The CDR3 totals 15 residues. The V end was cut by 0 bases, the J end by 4 bases, with 12 bases between. Germline V lookup: CDR1 LGHNA, CDR2 YNFKEQ. Input material: liver tumor tissue from sampling region 1. As for subset: tumor region T1, superior pole. The V call is TRBV4-2, the J call TRBJ2-5; D gene unclear. The origin of this receptor is a man between 35 and 55 years old with primary liver carcinoma and hepatitis B virus infection. The CDR3 protein is CASSQDRGFIETQYF. The CDR3 bases are TGTGCCAGCAGCCAAGATCGAGGCTTTATAGAGACCCAGTACTTC.